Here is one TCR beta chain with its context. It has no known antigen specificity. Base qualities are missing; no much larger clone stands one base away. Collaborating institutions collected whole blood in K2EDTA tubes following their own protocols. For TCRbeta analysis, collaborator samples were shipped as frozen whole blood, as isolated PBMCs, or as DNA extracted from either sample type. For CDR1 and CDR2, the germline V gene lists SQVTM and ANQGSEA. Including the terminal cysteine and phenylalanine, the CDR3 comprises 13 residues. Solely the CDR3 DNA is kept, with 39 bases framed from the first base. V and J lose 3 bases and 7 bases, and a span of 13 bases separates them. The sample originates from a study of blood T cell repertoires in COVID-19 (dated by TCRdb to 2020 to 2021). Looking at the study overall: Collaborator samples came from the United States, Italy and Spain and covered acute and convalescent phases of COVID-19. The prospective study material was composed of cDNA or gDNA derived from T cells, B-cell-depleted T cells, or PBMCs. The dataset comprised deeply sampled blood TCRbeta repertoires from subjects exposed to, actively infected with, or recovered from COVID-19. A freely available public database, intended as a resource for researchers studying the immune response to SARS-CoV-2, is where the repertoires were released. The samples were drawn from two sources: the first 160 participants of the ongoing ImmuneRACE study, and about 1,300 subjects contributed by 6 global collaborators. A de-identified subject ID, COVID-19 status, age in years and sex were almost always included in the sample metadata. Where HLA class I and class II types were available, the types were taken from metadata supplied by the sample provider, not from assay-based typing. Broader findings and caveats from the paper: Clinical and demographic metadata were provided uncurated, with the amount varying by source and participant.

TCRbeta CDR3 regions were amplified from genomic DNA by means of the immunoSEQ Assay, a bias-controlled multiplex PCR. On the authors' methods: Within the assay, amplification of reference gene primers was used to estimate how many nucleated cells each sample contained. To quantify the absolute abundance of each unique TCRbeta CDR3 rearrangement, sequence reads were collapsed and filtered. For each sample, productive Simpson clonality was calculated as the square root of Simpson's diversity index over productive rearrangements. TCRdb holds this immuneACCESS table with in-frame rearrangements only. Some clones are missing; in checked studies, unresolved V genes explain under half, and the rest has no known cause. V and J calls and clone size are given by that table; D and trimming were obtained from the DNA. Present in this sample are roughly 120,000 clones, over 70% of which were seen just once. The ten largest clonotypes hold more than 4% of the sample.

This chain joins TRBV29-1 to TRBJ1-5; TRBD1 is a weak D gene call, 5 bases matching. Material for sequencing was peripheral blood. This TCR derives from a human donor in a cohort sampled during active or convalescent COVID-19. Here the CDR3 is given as CSVDKGQGQPQHF. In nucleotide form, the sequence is TGCAGCGTTGACAAAGGGCAGGGACAGCCCCAGCATTTT. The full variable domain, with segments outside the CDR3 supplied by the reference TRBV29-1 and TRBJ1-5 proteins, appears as SAVISQKPSRDICQRGTSLTIQCQVDSQVTMMFWYRQQPGQSLTLIATANQGSEATYESGFVIDKFPISRPNLTFSTLTVSNMSPEDSSIYLCSVDKGQGQPQHFGDGTRLSIL.